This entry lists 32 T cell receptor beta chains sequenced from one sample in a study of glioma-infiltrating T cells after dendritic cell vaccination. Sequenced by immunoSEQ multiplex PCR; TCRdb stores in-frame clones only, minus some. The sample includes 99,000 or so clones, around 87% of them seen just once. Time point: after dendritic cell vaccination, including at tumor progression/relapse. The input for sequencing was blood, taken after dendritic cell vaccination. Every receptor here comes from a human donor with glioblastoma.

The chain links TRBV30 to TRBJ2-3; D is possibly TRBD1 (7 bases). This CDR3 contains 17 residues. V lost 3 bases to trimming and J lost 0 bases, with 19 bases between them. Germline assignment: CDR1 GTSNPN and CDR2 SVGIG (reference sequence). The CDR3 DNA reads TGTGCCTGGAGCGCAGGGGGACTTTCAGGTAGCACAGATACGCAGTATTTT. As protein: CAWSAGGLSGSTDTQYF.

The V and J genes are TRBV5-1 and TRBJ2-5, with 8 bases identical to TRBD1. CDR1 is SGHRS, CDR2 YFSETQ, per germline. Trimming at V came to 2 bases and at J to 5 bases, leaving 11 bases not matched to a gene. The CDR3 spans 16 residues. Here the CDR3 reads CASSFDAQGVGETQYF. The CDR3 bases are TGCGCCAGCAGCTTCGATGCACAGGGGGTTGGGGAGACCCAGTACTTC.

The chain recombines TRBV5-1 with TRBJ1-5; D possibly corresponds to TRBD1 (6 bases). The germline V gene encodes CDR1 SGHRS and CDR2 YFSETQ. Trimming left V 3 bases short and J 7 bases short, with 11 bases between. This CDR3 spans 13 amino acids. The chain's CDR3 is CASSWTAGQPQHF. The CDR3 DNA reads TGCGCCAGCAGCTGGACAGCAGGCCAGCCCCAGCATTTT. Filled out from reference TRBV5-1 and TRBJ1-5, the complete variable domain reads KAGVTQTPRYLIKTRGQQVTLSCSPISGHRSVSWYQQTPGQGLQFLFEYFSETQRNKGNFPGRFSGRQFSNSRSEMNVSTLELGDSALYLCASSWTAGQPQHFGDGTRLSIL.

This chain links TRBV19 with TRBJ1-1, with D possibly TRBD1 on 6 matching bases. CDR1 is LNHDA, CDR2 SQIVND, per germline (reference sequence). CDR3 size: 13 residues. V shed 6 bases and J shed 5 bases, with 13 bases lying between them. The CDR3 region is CASSITGLTEAFF. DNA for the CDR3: TGTGCCAGTAGCATAACAGGGTTGACTGAAGCTTTCTTT.

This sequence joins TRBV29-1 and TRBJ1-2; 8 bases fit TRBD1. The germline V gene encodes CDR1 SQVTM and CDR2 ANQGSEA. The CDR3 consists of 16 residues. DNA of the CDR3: TGCGCCTCTACAGGAGACGGAACCGGGACAGGCTATGGCTACACCTTC. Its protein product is CASTGDGTGTGYGYTF.

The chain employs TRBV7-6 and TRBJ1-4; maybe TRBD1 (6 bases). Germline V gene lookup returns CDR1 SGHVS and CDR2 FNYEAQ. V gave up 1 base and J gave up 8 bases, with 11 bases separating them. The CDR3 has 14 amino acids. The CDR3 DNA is TGTGCCAGCAGCTTAGGGGGGGGGCTCGAAAAACTGTTTTTT. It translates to CASSLGGGLEKLFF.

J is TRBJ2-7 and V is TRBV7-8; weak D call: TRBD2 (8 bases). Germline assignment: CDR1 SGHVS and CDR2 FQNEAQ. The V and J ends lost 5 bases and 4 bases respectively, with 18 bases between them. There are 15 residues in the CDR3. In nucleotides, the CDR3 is TGTGCCAGCAGCCCAGGGGGGGCGGGAGGTTACGAGCAGTACTTC. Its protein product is CASSPGGAGGYEQYF.

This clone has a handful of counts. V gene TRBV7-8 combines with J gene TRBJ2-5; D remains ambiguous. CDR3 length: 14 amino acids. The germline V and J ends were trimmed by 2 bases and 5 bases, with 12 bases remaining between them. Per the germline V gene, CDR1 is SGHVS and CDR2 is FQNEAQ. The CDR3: CASSLTHEEETQYF. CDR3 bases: TGTGCCAGCAGCTTAACGCACGAGGAGGAGACCCAGTACTTC.

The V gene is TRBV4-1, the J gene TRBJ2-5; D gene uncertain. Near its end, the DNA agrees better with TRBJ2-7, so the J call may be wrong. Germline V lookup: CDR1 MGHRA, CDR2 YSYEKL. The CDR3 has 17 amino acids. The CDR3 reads CASSQYVMTGSSYEQYF. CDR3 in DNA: TGCGCCAGCAGCCAATACGTGATGACGGGTAGCTCCTACGAGCAGTACTTC.

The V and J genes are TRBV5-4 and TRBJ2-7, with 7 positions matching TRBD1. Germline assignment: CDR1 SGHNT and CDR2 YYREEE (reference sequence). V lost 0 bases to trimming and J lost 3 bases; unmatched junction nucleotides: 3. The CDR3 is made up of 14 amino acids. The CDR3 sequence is CASSLVQGDYEQYF. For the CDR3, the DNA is TGTGCCAGCAGCTTGGTTCAGGGGGACTACGAGCAGTACTTC.

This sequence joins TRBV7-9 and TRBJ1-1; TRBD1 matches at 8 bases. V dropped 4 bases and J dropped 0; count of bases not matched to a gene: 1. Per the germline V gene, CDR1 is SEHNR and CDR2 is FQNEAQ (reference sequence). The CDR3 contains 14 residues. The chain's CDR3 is CASSSQGVNTEAFF. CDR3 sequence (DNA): TGTGCCAGCAGCTCACAGGGGGTGAACACTGAAGCTTTCTTT.

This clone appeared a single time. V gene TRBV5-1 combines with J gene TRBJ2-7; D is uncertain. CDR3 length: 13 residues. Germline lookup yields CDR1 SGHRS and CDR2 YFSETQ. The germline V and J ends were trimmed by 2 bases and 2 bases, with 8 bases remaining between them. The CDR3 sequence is CASSLGRTYEQYF. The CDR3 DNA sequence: TGCGCCAGCAGCTTAGGCAGGACCTACGAGCAGTACTTC. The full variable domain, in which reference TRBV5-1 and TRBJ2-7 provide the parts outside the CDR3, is KAGVTQTPRYLIKTRGQQVTLSCSPISGHRSVSWYQQTPGQGLQFLFEYFSETQRNKGNFPGRFSGRQFSNSRSEMNVSTLELGDSALYLCASSLGRTYEQYFGPGTRLTVT.

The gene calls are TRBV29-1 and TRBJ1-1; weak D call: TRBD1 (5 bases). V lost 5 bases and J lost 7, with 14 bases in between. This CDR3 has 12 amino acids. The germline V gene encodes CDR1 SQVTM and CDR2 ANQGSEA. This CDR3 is CSVIGGTFEAFF. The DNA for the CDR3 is TGCAGCGTTATTGGTGGGACTTTTGAAGCTTTCTTT.

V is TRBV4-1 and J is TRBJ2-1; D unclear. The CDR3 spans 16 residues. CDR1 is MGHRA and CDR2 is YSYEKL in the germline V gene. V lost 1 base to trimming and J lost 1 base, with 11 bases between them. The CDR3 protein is CASSQVNLISYNEQFF. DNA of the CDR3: TGCGCCAGCAGCCAAGTGAACTTGATATCCTACAATGAGCAGTTCTTC.

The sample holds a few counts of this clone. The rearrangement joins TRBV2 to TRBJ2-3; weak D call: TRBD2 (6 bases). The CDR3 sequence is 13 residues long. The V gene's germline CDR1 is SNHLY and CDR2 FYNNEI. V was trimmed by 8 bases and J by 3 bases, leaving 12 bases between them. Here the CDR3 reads CASGRESTDTQYF. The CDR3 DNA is TGTGCCAGCGGACGGGAGTCGACAGATACGCAGTATTTT.

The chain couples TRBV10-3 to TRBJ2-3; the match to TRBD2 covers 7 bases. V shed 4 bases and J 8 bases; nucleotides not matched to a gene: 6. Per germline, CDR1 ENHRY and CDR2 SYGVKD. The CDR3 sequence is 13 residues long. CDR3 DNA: TGTGCCATCAGTGGGACTAGAGGGCCTACGCAGTATTTT. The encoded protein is CAISGTRGPTQYF.

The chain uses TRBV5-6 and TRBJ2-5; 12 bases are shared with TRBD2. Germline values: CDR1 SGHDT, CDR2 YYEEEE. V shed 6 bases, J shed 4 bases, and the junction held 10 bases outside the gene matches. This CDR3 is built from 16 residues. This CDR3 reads CASTWSPTSGGETQYF. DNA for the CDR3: TGTGCCAGCACTTGGAGCCCGACTAGCGGGGGAGAGACCCAGTACTTC.

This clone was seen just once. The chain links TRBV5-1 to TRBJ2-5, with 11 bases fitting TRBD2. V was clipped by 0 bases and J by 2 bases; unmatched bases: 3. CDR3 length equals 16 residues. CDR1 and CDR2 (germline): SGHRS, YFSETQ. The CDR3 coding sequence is TGCGCCAGCAGCTTGGCCCCTAGCGGGGGGCAAGAGACCCAGTACTTC. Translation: CASSLAPSGGQETQYF.

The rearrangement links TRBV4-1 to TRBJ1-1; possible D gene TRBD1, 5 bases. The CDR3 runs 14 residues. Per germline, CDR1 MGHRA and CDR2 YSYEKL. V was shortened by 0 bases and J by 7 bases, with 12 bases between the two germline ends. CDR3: CASSQDMGGDEAFF. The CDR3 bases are TGCGCCAGCAGCCAAGATATGGGGGGGGATGAAGCTTTCTTT.

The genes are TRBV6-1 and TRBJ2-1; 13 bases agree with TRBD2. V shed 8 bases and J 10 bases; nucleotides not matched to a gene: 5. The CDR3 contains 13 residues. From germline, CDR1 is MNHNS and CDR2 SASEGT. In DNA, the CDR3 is TGTGCCAGCCTGACTAGCGGGAGGCCCGAGCAGTTCTTC. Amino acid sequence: CASLTSGRPEQFF.

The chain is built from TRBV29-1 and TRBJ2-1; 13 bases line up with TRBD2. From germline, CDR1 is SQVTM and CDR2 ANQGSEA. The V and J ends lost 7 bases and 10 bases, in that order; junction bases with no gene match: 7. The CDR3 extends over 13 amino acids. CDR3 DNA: TGCAGCGCTGGGACTAGCGGGGACACAGAGCAGTTCTTC. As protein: CSAGTSGDTEQFF.

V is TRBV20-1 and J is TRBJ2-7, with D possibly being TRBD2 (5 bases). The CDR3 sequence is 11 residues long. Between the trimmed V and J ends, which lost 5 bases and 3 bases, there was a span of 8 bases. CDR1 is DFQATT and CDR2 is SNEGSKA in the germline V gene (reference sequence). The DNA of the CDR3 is TGCAGTGCTGTTAGCGACTACGAGCAGTACTTC. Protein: CSAVSDYEQYF.

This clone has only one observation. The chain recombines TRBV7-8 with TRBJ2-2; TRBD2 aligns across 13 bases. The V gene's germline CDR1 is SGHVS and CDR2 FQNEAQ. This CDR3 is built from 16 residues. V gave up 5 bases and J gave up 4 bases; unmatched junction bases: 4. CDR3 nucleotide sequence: TGTGCCAGCAGCGGGGGACTAGCGGGACTCACCGGGGAGCTGTTTTTT. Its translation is CASSGGLAGLTGELFF.

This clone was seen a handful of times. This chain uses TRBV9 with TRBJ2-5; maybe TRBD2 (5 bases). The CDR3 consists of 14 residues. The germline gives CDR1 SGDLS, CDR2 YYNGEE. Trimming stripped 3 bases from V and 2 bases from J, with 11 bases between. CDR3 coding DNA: TGTGCCAGCAGCGGAGACTATCCACAAGAGACCCAGTACTTC. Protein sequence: CASSGDYPQETQYF.

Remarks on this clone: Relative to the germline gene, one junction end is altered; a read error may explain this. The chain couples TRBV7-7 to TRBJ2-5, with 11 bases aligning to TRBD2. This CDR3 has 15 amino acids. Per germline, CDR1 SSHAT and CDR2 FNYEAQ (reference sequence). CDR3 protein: CASSPSGGSQETQYF. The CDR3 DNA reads TGTGCTAGCAGCCCTAGCGGGGGGTCACAAGAGACCCAGTACTTC.

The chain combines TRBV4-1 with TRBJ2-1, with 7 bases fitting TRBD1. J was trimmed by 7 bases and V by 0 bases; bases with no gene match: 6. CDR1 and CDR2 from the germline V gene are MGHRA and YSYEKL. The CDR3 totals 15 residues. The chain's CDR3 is CASSQEFQGVNEQFF. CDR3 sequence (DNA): TGCGCCAGCAGCCAAGAATTTCAGGGGGTGAATGAGCAGTTCTTC.

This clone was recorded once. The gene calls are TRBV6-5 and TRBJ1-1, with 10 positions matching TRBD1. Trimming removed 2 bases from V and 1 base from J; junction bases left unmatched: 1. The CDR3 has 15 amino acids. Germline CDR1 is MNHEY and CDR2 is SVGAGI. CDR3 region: CASSYRTGGNTEAFF. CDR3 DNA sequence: TGTGCCAGCAGTTACAGGACAGGGGGGAACACTGAAGCTTTCTTT.

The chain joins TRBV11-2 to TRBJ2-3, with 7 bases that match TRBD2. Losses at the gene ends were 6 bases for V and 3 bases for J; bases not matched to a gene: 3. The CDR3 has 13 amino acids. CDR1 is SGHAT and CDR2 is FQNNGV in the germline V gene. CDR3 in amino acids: CASRQAGTDTQYF. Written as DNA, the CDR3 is TGTGCCAGCAGGCAAGCGGGGACAGATACGCAGTATTTT. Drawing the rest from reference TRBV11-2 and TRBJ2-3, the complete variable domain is EAGVAQSPRYKIIEKRQSVAFWCNPISGHATLYWYQQILGQGPKLLIQFQNNGVVDDSQLPKDRFSAERLKGVDSTLKIQPAKLEDSAVYLCASRQAGTDTQYFGPGTRLTVL.

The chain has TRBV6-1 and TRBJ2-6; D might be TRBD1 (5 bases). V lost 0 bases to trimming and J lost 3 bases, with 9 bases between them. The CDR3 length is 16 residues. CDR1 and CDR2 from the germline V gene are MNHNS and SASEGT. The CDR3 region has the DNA TGTGCCAGCAGTGAAGCAGGGGCAGTTGGGGCCAACGTCCTGACTTTC. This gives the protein CASSEAGAVGANVLTF.

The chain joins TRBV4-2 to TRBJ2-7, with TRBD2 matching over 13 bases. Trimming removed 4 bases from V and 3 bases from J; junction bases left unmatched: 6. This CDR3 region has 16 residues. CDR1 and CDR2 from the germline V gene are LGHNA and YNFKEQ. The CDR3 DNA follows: TGTGCCAGCAGCCCCATGGGACTAGCGGGGCGCTACGAGCAGTACTTC. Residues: CASSPMGLAGRYEQYF.

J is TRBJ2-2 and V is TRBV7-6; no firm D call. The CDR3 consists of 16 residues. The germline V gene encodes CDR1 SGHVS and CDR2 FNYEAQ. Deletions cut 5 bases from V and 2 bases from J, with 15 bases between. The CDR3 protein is CASSGPSMLNTGELFF. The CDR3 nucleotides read TGTGCCAGCAGCGGGCCCAGCATGCTTAACACCGGGGAGCTGTTTTTT.

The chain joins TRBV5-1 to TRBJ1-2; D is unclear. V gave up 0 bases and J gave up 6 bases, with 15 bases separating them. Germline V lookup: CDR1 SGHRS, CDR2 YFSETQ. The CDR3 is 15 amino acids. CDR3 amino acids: CASSLENGGEDGYTF. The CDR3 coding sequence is TGCGCCAGCAGCTTGGAAAACGGCGGCGAGGATGGCTACACCTTC.